A selection of T cell receptor beta chains follows, all from one sample in a study of control samples from healthy donors and cancer patients. Sequenced by immunoSEQ multiplex PCR; TCRdb stores in-frame clones only, minus some. The table includes over 150,000 clones, roughly 92% detected once. Sequencing was performed on blood. These receptors all come from a man aged 25-45 years in good health. Each CDR3 is given with its conserved first and last residue. A D gene is named only where the DNA matches it firmly. Not all rows give a size; the values are once, few, many and, for expanded clones, a class.

abundance,d_gene,v_gene,j_gene,CDR3aa,CDR3nt
NA,TRBD1,TRBV10-1,TRBJ1-1,CASSKTGEAEAFF,TGCGCCAGCAGTAAGACAGGGGAGGCTGAAGCTTTCTTT
medium-sized,NA,TRBV27,TRBJ1-6,CASRLIEGMNSPLHF,TGTGCCAGCAGGCTGATCGAAGGCATGAATTCACCCCTCCACTTT
NA,NA,TRBV3-1/TRBV3-2,TRBJ2-7,CASSLRGYTSYEQYF,TGTGCCAGCAGCCTAAGGGGGTACACGTCCTACGAGCAGTACTTC
NA,TRBD1,TRBV18,TRBJ2-7,CASSPRTGGSYEQYF,TGTGCCAGCTCACCCCGGACAGGGGGATCCTACGAGCAGTACTTC
NA,NA,TRBV24-1,TRBJ1-6,CATSRGTNSPLHF,TGTGCCACCAGCAGGGGAACTAATTCACCCCTCCACTTT
NA,TRBD1,TRBV5-4,TRBJ2-7,CASSSGRGTGSSYEQYF,TGTGCCAGCAGCTCGGGTCGAGGGACAGGGAGCTCCTACGAGCAGTACTTC
NA,TRBD2,TRBV27,TRBJ2-1,CASRPILAGDYNEQFF,TGTGCCAGCAGGCCAATTCTAGCGGGAGACTACAATGAGCAGTTCTTC
NA,NA,TRBV18,TRBJ1-2,CASSPSGSYGYTF,TGTGCCAGCTCACCATCAGGGAGCTATGGCTACACCTTC
NA,NA,TRBV30,TRBJ1-5,CAWRSGNQPQHF,TGTGCCTGGAGGAGTGGCAATCAGCCCCAGCATTTT
NA,NA,TRBV4-2,TRBJ2-3,CASSLEKLRTDTQYF,TGTGCCAGCAGCCTCGAGAAGCTGAGGACAGATACGCAGTATTTT
NA,NA,TRBV6-2/TRBV6-3,TRBJ1-2,CASSYYDIAYGYTF,TGTGCCAGCAGTTATTACGACATCGCCTATGGCTACACCTTC
NA,NA,TRBV24-1,TRBJ1-4,CATSDPGSTKPEKLFF,TGTGCCACCAGTGACCCCGGGTCGACAAAACCCGAAAAACTGTTTTTT
few,NA,TRBV15,TRBJ1-5,CATSRDVGPQHF,TGTGCCACCAGCAGAGATGTGGGACCCCAGCATTTT
NA,TRBD1,TRBV19,TRBJ2-5,CASRGTGKETQYF,TGTGCCAGTAGGGGGACAGGGAAAGAGACCCAGTACTTC
once,NA,TRBV27,TRBJ2-7,CASSLGEFYEQYF,TGTGCCAGCAGTTTAGGAGAGTTCTACGAGCAGTACTTC
NA,NA,TRBV9,TRBJ2-7,CASSPTWGTYEQYF,TGTGCCAGCAGCCCGACCTGGGGCACCTACGAGCAGTACTTC
NA,NA,TRBV4-1,TRBJ1-1,CASSQLQNTEAFF,TGCGCCAGCAGCCAACTCCAGAACACTGAAGCTTTCTTT
NA,NA,TRBV6-5,TRBJ1-6,CASGRVAGSPLHF,TGTGCCAGCGGGAGGGTAGCGGGTTCACCCCTCCACTTT
NA,TRBD2,TRBV5-1,TRBJ2-1,CASSLCRREGLCNEQFF,TGCGCCAGCAGCTTGTGTAGGCGGGAGGGCCTGTGCAATGAGCAGTTCTTC
NA,TRBD1,TRBV11-1,TRBJ2-7,CASSPRDRGLEQYF,TGTGCCAGCAGCCCGAGGGACAGGGGGCTCGAGCAGTACTTC
NA,NA,TRBV5-4,TRBJ1-1,CASSLDWNTEAFF,TGTGCCAGCAGCTTGGACTGGAACACTGAAGCTTTCTTT
NA,NA,TRBV28,TRBJ1-4,CATTGGPINEKLFF,TGTGCCACTACCGGAGGGCCGATAAATGAAAAACTGTTTTTT
NA,TRBD1,TRBV10-3,TRBJ1-6,CAIRDRTGNSPLHF,TGTGCCATCAGGGACAGGACCGGTAATTCACCCCTCCACTTT
NA,TRBD1,TRBV10-2,TRBJ1-1,CASREKQGPGTEAFF,TGCGCCAGCAGGGAAAAACAGGGGCCGGGCACTGAAGCTTTCTTT
NA,NA,TRBV28,TRBJ2-3,CASRDSTDTQYF,TGTGCCAGCAGGGACAGCACAGATACGCAGTATTTT
NA,NA,TRBV9,TRBJ1-2,CASSVEREIHPPNYGYTF,TGTGCCAGCAGCGTAGAGAGAGAGATACACCCTCCTAACTATGGCTACACCTTC
NA,TRBD2,TRBV6-5,TRBJ2-3,CASIGVAGADTQYF,TGTGCCAGCATTGGAGTAGCGGGAGCAGATACGCAGTATTTT
NA,NA,TRBV5-1,TRBJ2-2,CASANTEAVGELFF,TGCGCCAGCGCCAACACAGAAGCGGTCGGGGAGCTGTTTTTT
NA,NA,TRBV7-8,TRBJ1-5,CASSHPNQPQHF,TGTGCCAGCAGCCACCCCAATCAGCCCCAGCATTTT
NA,NA,TRBV27,TRBJ2-7,CASSFFPSSYEQYF,TGTGCCAGCAGTTTTTTTCCAAGCTCCTACGAGCAGTACTTC
NA,TRBD2,TRBV28,TRBJ2-1,CASSLIAPSGNYNEQFF,TGTGCCAGCAGTTTAATCGCTCCTAGCGGAAACTACAATGAGCAGTTCTTC
NA,NA,TRBV12-3/TRBV12-4,TRBJ1-1,CASSLGPEAFF,TGTGCCAGCAGTTTGGGTCCTGAAGCTTTCTTT
once,NA,TRBV24-1,TRBJ2-7,CATFPDSAGPYEQYF,TGTGCCACCTTCCCAGACTCAGCAGGCCCCTACGAGCAGTACTTC
NA,TRBD1,TRBV10-3,TRBJ2-5,CAISQGALGTQYF,TGTGCCATCAGTCAGGGGGCTTTGGGGACCCAGTACTTC
NA,NA,TRBV16,TRBJ1-6,CASSHFQGSNSPLHF,TGTGCCAGCAGCCATTTCCAGGGTTCAAATTCACCCCTCCACTTT
NA,NA,TRBV4-2,TRBJ1-6,CASSQDVYTGNSPLHF,TGTGCCAGCAGCCAAGATGTATATACAGGGAATTCACCCCTCCACTTT
NA,NA,TRBV7-2,TRBJ1-3,CASSLWTTGGNTIYF,TGTGCCAGCAGCCTTTGGACGACGGGTGGAAACACCATATATTTT
NA,NA,TRBV30,TRBJ2-3,CAWRPRRTRTDTQYF,TGTGCCTGGAGGCCTCGACGGACACGCACAGATACGCAGTATTTT
NA,NA,TRBV29-1,TRBJ1-2,CSVGGLGNYGYTF,TGCAGCGTCGGGGGGCTAGGTAACTATGGCTACACCTTC
NA,NA,TRBV4-3,TRBJ2-2,CASSQDNVFPEVAGELFF,TGCGCCAGCAGCCAAGATAATGTCTTCCCGGAAGTTGCCGGGGAGCTGTTTTTT
NA,NA,TRBV29-1,TRBJ1-4,CSVGRRGAGFEKLFF,TGCAGCGTTGGAAGGCGAGGGGCTGGGTTTGAAAAACTGTTTTTT
NA,TRBD2,TRBV5-6,TRBJ2-5,CASSLPGTTQETQYF,TGTGCCAGCAGCCTCCCCGGGACTACCCAAGAGACCCAGTACTTC
NA,NA,TRBV5-8,TRBJ2-6,CASSRRYSGANVLTF,TGTGCCAGCAGCCGCAGGTACTCTGGGGCCAACGTCCTGACTTTC
NA,NA,TRBV19,TRBJ1-1,CASSPTGTEAFF,TGTGCCAGTAGCCCAACAGGGACTGAAGCTTTCTTT
NA,NA,TRBV6-1,TRBJ2-7,CASSEASASPYEQYF,TGTGCCAGCAGTGAAGCTTCCGCCTCCCCCTACGAGCAGTACTTC
NA,TRBD2,TRBV7-9,TRBJ2-3,CASSPITRGASDTQYF,TGTGCCAGCAGCCCCATAACGCGGGGGGCCTCAGATACGCAGTATTTT
NA,TRBD1,TRBV19,TRBJ1-1,CASRRQGSTEAFF,TGTGCCAGCCGGAGACAGGGGAGCACTGAAGCTTTCTTT
NA,NA,TRBV7-2,TRBJ2-3,CASSPSWGTDTQYF,TGTGCCAGCAGCCCGAGTTGGGGCACAGATACGCAGTATTTT
NA,NA,TRBV19,TRBJ2-7,CASSIEGIHEQYF,TGTGCCAGTAGTATTGAGGGGATTCACGAGCAGTACTTC
NA,NA,TRBV30,TRBJ1-4,CAWSPTWGVNEKLFF,TGTGCCTGGAGCCCTACCTGGGGGGTTAATGAAAAACTGTTTTTT
NA,TRBD1,TRBV28,TRBJ2-1,CASSTPGQGKLNEQFF,TGTGCCAGCAGTACACCGGGACAGGGGAAGTTGAATGAGCAGTTCTTC
NA,TRBD1,TRBV5-1,TRBJ1-2,CASSVTGGAWDGYTF,TGCGCCAGCAGCGTCACAGGGGGCGCGTGGGATGGCTACACCTTC
NA,TRBD2,TRBV7-9,TRBJ2-3,CASSLGSGGVDTQYF,TGTGCCAGCAGCTTAGGTAGCGGGGGGGTAGATACGCAGTATTTT
NA,TRBD1,TRBV5-6,TRBJ2-3,CASNDRDRAYTQYF,TGTGCCAGCAACGACCGGGACAGGGCCTATACGCAGTATTTT
NA,TRBD2,TRBV5-1,TRBJ2-1,CASSRGSDEQFF,TGCGCCAGCAGCCGCGGGAGTGATGAGCAGTTCTTC
NA,NA,TRBV19,TRBJ1-1,CASALGRGTEAFF,TGTGCCAGTGCGTTGGGGCGAGGCACTGAAGCTTTCTTT
once,NA,TRBV5-5,TRBJ1-4,CASSLSPREKLFF,TGTGCCAGCAGTTTGAGCCCAAGGGAAAAACTGTTTTTT
NA,NA,TRBV5-1,TRBJ2-7,CASSIKQGYEQYF,TGCGCCAGCAGCATAAAACAGGGTTACGAGCAGTACTTC